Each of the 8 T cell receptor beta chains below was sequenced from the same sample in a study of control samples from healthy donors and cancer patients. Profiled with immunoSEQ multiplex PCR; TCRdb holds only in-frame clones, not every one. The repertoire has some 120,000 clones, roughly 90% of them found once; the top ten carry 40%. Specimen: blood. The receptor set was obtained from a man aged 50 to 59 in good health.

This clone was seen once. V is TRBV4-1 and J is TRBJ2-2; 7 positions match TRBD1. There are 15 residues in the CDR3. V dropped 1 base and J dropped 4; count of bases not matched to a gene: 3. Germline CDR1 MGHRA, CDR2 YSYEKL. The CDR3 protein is CASSQVGTATGELFF. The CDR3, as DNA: TGCGCCAGCAGCCAAGTGGGGACAGCCACCGGGGAGCTGTTTTTT.

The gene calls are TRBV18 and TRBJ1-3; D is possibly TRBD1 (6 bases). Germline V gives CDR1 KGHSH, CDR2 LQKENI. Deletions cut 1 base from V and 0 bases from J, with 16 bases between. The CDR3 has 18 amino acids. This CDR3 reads CASSPQRGEGDSGNTIYF. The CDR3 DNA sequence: TGTGCCAGCTCACCACAACGGGGAGAGGGGGACTCTGGAAACACCATATATTTT. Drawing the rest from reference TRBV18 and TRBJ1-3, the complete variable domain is NAGVMQNPRHLVRRRGQEARLRCSPMKGHSHVYWYRQLPEEGLKFMVYLQKENIIDESGMPKERFSAEFPKEGPSILRIQQVVRGDSAAYFCASSPQRGEGDSGNTIYFGEGSWLTVV.

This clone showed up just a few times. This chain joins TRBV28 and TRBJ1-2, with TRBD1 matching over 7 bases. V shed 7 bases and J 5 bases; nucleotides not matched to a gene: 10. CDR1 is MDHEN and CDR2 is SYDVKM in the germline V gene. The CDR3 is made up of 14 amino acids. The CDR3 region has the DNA TGTGCCAGCAACGGAAGGGGGCGCGGGTATGGCTACACCTTC. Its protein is CASNGRGRGYGYTF.

The CDR3 loop reads CASHPGSGANVLTF. CDR3 nucleotide sequence: TGTGCCAGCCACCCGGGGTCTGGGGCCAACGTCCTGACTTTC. The chain uses TRBV3-1 (or the pseudogene TRBV3-2) and TRBJ2-6, with a weak D call TRBD2 (5 bases). This CDR3 has 14 amino acids. The V and J ends lost 8 bases and 1 base respectively, with 9 bases between them. Germline loops: CDR1 LGHDT, CDR2 YNNKEL (reference sequence).

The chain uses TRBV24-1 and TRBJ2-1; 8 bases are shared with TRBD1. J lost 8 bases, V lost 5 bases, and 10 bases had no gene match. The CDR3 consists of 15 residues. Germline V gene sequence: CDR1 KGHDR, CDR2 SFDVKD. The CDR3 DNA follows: TGTGCCACCAGTGGTCCCGGACAGGGTGGAGATGAGCAGTTCTTC. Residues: CATSGPGQGGDEQFF.

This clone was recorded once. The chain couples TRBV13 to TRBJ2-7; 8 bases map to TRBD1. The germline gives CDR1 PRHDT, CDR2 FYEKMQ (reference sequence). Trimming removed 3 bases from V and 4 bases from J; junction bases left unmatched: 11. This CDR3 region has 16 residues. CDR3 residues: CASSFVDGTGRYEQYF. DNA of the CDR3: TGTGCCAGCAGCTTCGTTGACGGGACAGGCCGTTACGAGCAGTACTTC.

The CDR3 region has the DNA TGTGCCAGTAGTATGAGCGGGGCCCCCGAGCAGTACTTC. Protein: CASSMSGAPEQYF. This sequence joins TRBV19 and TRBJ2-7, with 7 bases lining up with TRBD2. V lost 3 bases and J lost 6; bases outside the gene matches: 5. CDR3 length: 13 residues. Germline CDR1 is LNHDA and CDR2 is SQIVND (reference sequence).

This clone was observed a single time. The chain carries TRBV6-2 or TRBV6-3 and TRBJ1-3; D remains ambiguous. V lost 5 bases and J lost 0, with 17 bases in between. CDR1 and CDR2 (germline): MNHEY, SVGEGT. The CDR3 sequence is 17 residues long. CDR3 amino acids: CASSAGGQPHSGNTIYF. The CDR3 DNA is TGTGCCAGCAGTGCGGGAGGGCAGCCTCACTCTGGAAACACCATATATTTT.